This TCR beta chain was recovered during a study of cytomegalovirus exposure and HLA in healthy donors. Comments on this clone: Its antigen remains unidentified.

The CDR3 has 16 amino acids. Study-wide findings and caveats: In an earlier analysis, most TCR beta V segments were productive about 87% or about 30% of the time. Sequence variants that were highly shared formed a cluster that was likely a sequencing artifact. Among CMV-associated TCR beta chains, most appeared HLA-restricted in a later analysis. V- and J-gene trimming of TCR beta was linked (in a later analysis) to a missense DCLRE1C variant.

60 Vbeta and 13 Jbeta primers were used in PCR. Sequencing used immunoSEQ multiplex PCR; TCRdb keeps in-frame clones, though not all of them. The data show fewer than 300,000 clones, with 86% seen just once and almost 4% held by the top ten. The sequenced material came from PBMCs. The chain links TRBV21-1 to TRBJ1-2. TRBV21-1 is annotated as a pseudogene. This clonotype was obtained from a man between 40 and 49 years old in good health and CMV-seropositive. CDR3: CASSKRGGSSNYGYTF. CDR3 nucleotides: TGTGCCAGCAGCAAAAGAGGAGGGTCGTCTAACTATGGCTACACCTTC.